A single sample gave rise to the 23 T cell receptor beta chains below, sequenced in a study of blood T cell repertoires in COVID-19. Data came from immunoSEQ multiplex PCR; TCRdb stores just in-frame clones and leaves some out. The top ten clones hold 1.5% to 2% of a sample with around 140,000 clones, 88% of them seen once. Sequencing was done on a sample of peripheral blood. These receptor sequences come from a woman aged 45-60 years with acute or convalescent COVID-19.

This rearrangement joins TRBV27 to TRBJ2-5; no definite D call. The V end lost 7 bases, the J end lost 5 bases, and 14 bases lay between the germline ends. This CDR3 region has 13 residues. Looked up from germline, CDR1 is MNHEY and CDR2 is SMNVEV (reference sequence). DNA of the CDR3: TGTGCCAGCAAGTCCAACGCCCAGGAGACCCAGTACTTC. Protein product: CASKSNAQETQYF.

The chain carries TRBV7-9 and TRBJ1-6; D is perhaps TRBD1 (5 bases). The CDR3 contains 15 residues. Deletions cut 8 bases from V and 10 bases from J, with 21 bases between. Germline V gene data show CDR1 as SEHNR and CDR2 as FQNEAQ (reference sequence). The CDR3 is CASDQPGTGGSPLHF. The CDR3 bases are TGTGCCAGCGACCAACCGGGGACCGGAGGGTCACCCCTCCACTTT.

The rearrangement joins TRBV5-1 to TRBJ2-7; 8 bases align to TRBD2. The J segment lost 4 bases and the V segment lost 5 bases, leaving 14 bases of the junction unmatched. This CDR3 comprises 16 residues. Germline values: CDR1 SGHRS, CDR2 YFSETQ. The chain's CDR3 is CASSSGMAGGPYEQYF. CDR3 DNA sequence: TGCGCCAGCAGTTCTGGGATGGCGGGGGGACCATACGAGCAGTACTTC. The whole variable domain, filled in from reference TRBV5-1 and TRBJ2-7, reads KAGVTQTPRYLIKTRGQQVTLSCSPISGHRSVSWYQQTPGQGLQFLFEYFSETQRNKGNFPGRFSGRQFSNSRSEMNVSTLELGDSALYLCASSSGMAGGPYEQYFGPGTRLTVT.

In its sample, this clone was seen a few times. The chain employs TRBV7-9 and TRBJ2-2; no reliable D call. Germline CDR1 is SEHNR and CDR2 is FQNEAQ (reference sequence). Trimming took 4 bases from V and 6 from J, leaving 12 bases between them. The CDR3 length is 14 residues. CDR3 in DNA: TGTGCCAGCAGCTCCTCTTACGGTGCCGGGGAGCTGTTTTTT. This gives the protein CASSSSYGAGELFF.

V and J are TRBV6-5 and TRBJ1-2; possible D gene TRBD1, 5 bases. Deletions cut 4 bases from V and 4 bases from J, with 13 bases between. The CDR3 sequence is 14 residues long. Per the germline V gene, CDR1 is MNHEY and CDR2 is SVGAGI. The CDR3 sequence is CASSFRGLGYGYTF. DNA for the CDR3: TGTGCCAGCAGTTTTAGGGGCCTTGGCTATGGCTACACCTTC.

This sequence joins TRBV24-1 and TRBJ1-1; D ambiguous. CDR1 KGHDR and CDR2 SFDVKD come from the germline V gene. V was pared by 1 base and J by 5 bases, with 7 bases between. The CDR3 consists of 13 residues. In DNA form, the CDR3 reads TGTGCCACCAGTGATTTTTGGGAGACTGAAGCTTTCTTT. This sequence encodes CATSDFWETEAFF.

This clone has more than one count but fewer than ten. The CDR3 reads CASSSPGHRSQGAIYF. The CDR3 DNA reads TGTGCCAGCAGCAGCCCGGGACACCGATCCCAAGGGGCCATATATTTT. The rearrangement links TRBV21-1 to TRBJ1-3; TRBD1 was called by the table and not checked on the DNA. TRBV21-1 is described as a pseudogene. CDR3 size: 16 residues.

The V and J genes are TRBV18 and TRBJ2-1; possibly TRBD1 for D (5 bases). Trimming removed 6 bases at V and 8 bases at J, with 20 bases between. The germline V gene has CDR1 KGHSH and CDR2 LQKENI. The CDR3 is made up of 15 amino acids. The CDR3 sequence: CASSQALQGNHEQFF. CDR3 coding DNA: TGTGCCAGCTCTCAAGCCCTGCAGGGTAACCATGAGCAGTTCTTC.

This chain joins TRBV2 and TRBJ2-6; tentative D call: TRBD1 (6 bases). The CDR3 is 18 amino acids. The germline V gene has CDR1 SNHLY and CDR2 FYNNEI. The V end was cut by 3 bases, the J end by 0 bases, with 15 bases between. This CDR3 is CASSDFGVRGSGANVLTF. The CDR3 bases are TGTGCCAGCAGTGATTTTGGGGTCAGGGGCTCTGGGGCCAACGTCCTGACTTTC.

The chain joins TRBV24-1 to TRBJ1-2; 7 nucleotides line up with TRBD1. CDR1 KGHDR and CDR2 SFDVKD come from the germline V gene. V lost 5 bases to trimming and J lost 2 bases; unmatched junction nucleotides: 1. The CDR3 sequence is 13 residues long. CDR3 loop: CATSVGQNYGYTF. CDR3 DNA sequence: TGTGCCACCAGTGTGGGACAGAACTATGGCTACACCTTC.

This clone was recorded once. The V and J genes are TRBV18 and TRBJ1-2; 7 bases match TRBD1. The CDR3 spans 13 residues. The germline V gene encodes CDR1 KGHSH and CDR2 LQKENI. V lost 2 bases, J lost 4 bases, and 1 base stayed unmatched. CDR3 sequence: CASSPGTAYGYTF. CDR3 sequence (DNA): TGTGCCAGCTCACCAGGGACAGCCTATGGCTACACCTTC.

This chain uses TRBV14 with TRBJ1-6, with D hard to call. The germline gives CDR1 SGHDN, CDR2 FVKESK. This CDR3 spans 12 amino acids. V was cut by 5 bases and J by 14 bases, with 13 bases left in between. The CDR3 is CASSLTGIALHF. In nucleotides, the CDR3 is TGTGCCAGCAGCTTGACCGGGATCGCCCTCCACTTT.

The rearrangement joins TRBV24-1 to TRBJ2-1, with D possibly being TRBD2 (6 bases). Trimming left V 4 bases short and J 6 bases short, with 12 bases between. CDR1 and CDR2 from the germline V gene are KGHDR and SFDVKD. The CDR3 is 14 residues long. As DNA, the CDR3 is TGTGCCACCAGTGACCCGCGGGGCAGCAATGAGCAGTTCTTC. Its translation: CATSDPRGSNEQFF.

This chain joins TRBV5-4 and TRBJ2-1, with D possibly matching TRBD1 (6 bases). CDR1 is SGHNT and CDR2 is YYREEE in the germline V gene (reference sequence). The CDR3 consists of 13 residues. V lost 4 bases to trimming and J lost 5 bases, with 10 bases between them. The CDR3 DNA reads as TGTGCCAGCAGCCCGGGGACAAACAATGAGCAGTTCTTC. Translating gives CASSPGTNNEQFF.

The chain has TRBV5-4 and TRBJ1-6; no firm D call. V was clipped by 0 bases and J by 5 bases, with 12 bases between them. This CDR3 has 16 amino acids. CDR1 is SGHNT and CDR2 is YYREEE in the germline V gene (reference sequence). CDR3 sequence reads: CASSLEAQTNNSPLHF. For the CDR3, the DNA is TGTGCCAGCAGCTTGGAGGCTCAGACTAATAATTCACCCCTCCACTTT.

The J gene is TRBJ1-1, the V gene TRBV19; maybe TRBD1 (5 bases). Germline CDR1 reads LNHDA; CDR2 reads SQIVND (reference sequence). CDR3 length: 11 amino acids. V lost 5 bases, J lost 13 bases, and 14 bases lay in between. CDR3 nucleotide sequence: TGTGCCAGTAGTTTCGACAGCAGCAGTTTCTTT. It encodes CASSFDSSSFF.

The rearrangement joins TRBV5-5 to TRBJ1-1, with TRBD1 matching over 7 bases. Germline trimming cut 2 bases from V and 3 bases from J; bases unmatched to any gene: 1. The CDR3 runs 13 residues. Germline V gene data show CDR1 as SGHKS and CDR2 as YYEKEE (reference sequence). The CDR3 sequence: CASSFTGDTEAFF. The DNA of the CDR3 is TGTGCCAGCAGCTTTACAGGGGACACTGAAGCTTTCTTT.

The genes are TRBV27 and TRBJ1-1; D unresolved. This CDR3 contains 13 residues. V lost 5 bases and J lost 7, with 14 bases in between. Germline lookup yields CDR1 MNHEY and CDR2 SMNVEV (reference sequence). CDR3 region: CASSPDIHLEAFF. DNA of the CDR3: TGTGCCAGCAGTCCTGACATACACCTTGAAGCTTTCTTT.

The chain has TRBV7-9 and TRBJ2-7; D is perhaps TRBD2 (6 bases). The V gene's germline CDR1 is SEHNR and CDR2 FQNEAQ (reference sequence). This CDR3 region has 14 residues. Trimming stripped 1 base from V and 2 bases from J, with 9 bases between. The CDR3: CASSLVGGAYEQYF. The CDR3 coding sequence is TGTGCCAGCAGCTTAGTGGGAGGTGCCTACGAGCAGTACTTC.

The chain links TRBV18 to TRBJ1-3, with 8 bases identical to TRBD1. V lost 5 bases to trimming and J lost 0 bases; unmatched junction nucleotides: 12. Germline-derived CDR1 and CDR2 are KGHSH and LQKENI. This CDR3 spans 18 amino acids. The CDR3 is CASSRLGDRTYSGNTIYF. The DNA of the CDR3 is TGTGCCAGCTCAAGGCTCGGGGACAGGACTTACTCTGGAAACACCATATATTTT.

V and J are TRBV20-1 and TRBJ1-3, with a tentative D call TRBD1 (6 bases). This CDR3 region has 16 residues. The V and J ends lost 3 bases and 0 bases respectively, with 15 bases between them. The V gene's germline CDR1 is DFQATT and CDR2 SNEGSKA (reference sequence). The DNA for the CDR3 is TGCAGTGCTAGTTCTTTGGACAGCCTCTCTGGAAACACCATATATTTT. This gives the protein CSASSLDSLSGNTIYF.

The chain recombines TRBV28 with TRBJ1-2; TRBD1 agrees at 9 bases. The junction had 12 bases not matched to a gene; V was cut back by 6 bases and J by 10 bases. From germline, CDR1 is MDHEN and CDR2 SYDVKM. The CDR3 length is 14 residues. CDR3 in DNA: TGTGCCAGCAGCTCACCGGGACAGGGTCACACCTACACCTTC. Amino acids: CASSSPGQGHTYTF.

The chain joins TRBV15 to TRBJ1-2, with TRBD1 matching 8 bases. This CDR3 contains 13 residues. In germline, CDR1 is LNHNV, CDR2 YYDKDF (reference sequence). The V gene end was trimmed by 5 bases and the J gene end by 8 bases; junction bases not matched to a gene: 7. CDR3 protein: CATSGVRGLGYTF. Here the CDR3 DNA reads TGTGCCACCAGCGGAGTCAGGGGGCTAGGCTACACCTTC.